One T cell receptor (beta chain) is described in this entry. The target antigen is unknown. The data belong to a study of OX40 agonist ivuxolimab in advanced cancers. Whole-study context: Three patients had partial responses: one hepatocellular carcinoma, two cutaneous melanoma. Points from the study as a whole: CD4+ and CD8+ T cells in blood underwent clonal expansion by week 6 at 0.1 to 3.0 mg/kg.

Produced via immunoSEQ multiplex PCR; TCRdb's table is partial and in-frame only. This sample carries more than 45,000 clones, around 87% of them seen once, and the ten largest clones take about 1.9%. The germline V gene has CDR1 MNHNY and CDR2 SVGAGI (reference sequence). V gave up 6 bases and J gave up 0 bases, with 15 bases separating them. CDR3 length: 16 amino acids. Samples were taken at baseline and on day 1 of cycles 4 and 7. Here the sequenced sample was CD4+ or CD8+ T cells sorted from blood, taken in a trial of the OX40 agonist ivuxolimab. The TCR sequence derives from an adult with an advanced solid tumor such as melanoma, head and neck, liver or kidney cancer. V gene TRBV6-6 combines with J gene TRBJ2-4; D possibly corresponds to TRBD1 (6 bases). The CDR3 spells CASRPHRALAKNIQYF. The DNA for the CDR3 is TGTGCCAGCAGGCCACACAGGGCCCTAGCCAAAAACATTCAGTACTTC.